The 2 T cell receptor beta chains in this list originate from one sample, sequenced in a study of blood T cell repertoires in COVID-19. Using immunoSEQ multiplex PCR, the repertoire was profiled, and TCRdb retains in-frame clones only, with some absent. This table has about 260,000 clones, approximately 83% appearing once. Sequenced input: peripheral blood. The receptors stem from a woman between 50 and 59 years old who had recovered from COVID-19.

The rearrangement uses TRBV5-6 and TRBJ2-1; 11 nucleotides match TRBD2. The length of the CDR3 is 15 residues. The V gene end was trimmed by 0 bases and the J gene end by 7 bases; junction bases not matched to a gene: 3. The germline CDR1 and CDR2 sequences are SGHDT and YYEEEE. CDR3 in amino acids: CASSLALAGVNEQFF. The CDR3 nucleotides read TGTGCCAGCAGCTTGGCACTAGCGGGAGTAAATGAGCAGTTCTTC.

This clone was seen only a few times. The CDR3 DNA follows: TGTGCCAGCAGTCAGGACAGGGGGACAGATACGCAGTATTTT. Translating it yields CASSQDRGTDTQYF. The rearrangement uses TRBV6-5 and TRBJ2-3; 10 bases align to TRBD1. CDR1 and CDR2 from the germline V gene are MNHEY and SVGAGI. The J segment lost 3 bases and the V segment lost 5 bases, leaving 2 bases of the junction unmatched. CDR3 length: 14 amino acids.